The text below deals with one T cell receptor beta chain. Its antigen is currently unknown. With 60 Vbeta and 13 Jbeta primers, the PCR was carried out. The data were produced by immunoSEQ multiplex PCR, yet TCRdb's version contains in-frame clones alone and is incomplete. Of roughly 250,000 clones listed, 75% to 90% were seen once; the top ten hold around 0.33%. The data are from a study of cytomegalovirus exposure and HLA in healthy donors. General study points: Among TCR beta chains of equal frequency, HLA-associated ones were more clonally expanded in a later analysis. The study put 160 or so TCR beta chains on its list as cytomegalovirus-associated. Associated with HLA alleles at 0.05 false discovery rate in a later analysis were around 15,000 TCR beta sequences.

This receptor was identified in a girl aged 2-9 years in good health and CMV-seronegative. The sequenced material came from PBMCs.

CDR3 bases: TGTGCCAGCAGTGGCCAACAGGGTTTTATTGGTTCACCCCTCCACTTT. Its translation: CASSGQQGFIGSPLHF. The chain uses TRBV2 and TRBJ1-6; a possible D gene is TRBD1 (6 bases). V gave up 4 bases and J gave up 9 bases, with 19 bases separating them. The CDR3 is 16 residues long. In germline, CDR1 is SNHLY, CDR2 FYNNEI. Combining the CDR3 with reference TRBV2 and TRBJ1-6 gives the whole variable domain EPEVTQTPSHQVTQMGQEVILRCVPISNHLYFYWYRQILGQKVEFLVSFYNNEISEKSEIFDDQFSVERPDGSNFTLKIRSTKLEDSAMYFCASSGQQGFIGSPLHFGNGTRLTVT.